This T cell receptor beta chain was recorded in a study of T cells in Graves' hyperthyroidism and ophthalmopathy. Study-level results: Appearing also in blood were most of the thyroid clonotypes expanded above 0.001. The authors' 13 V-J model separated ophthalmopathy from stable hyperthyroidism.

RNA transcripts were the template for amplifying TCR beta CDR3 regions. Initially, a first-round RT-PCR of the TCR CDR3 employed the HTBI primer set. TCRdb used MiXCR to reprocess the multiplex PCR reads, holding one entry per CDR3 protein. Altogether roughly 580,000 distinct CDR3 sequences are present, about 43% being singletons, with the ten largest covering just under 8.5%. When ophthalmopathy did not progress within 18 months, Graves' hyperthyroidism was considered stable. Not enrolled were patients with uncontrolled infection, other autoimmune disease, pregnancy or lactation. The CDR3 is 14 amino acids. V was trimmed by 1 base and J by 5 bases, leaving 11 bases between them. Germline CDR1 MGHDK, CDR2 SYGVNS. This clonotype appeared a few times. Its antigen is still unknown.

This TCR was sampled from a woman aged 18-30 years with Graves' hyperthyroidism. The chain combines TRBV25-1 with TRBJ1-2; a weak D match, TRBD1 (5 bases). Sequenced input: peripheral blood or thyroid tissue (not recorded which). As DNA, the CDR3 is TGTGCCAGCAGTGAATCTTTTCAGGGATATGGCTACACCTTC. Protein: CASSESFQGYGYTF.